These 31 T cell receptor beta chains share one sample of origin, sequenced in a study of T cells in Graves' hyperthyroidism and ophthalmopathy. RNA transcripts were the template for amplifying TCR beta CDR3 regions. First-round RT-PCR with HTBI primers amplified the TCR CDR3 region. In TCRdb, the multiplex PCR reads were re-called with MiXCR into one record per CDR3 protein. The sample includes about 350,000 distinct CDR3 sequences, roughly 13% seen only once; the top ten take approximately 35%. The sequencing sample was made of blood. These receptors were obtained from a woman aged 40 to 50 with Graves' ophthalmopathy.

Ten or more counts support this clonotype. The chain is built from TRBV11-3 and TRBJ1-3; D gene uncertain. Trimming left V 2 bases short and J 1 base short, with 9 bases between. Germline V gene sequence: CDR1 SGHNT, CDR2 YENEEA. CDR3 length: 15 amino acids. CDR3 nucleotide sequence: TGTGCCAGCAGCTTACCGTCGGAGTCTGGAAACACCATATATTTT. As protein: CASSLPSESGNTIYF.

This clonotype appeared many times. The V call is TRBV12-3 or TRBV12-4, the J call TRBJ1-6, with 8 positions matching TRBD1. CDR3 size: 15 residues. The J segment lost 5 bases and the V segment lost 3 bases, leaving 3 bases of the junction unmatched. The CDR3 DNA is TGTGCCAGCAGTTTCAAGACAGGGGATAATTCACCCCTCCACTTT. Its translation is CASSFKTGDNSPLHF.

This clonotype has a handful of counts. The V call is TRBV10-1, the J call TRBJ2-1; 12 bases are shared with TRBD2. After removal of 5 bases from V and 9 bases from J, the junction contained 5 bases not matched to a gene. Looked up from germline, CDR1 is WNHNN and CDR2 is SYGVQD (reference sequence). The CDR3 length is 14 residues. DNA of the CDR3: TGCGCCAGCAGTCCTAGCGGGAGGGTCGGTGAGCAGTTCTTC. It translates to CASSPSGRVGEQFF.

This clonotype was detected a few times. This chain uses TRBV25-1 with TRBJ2-1, with 9 bases aligning to TRBD1. V was clipped by 6 bases and J by 4 bases; unmatched bases: 4. Germline V CDR1 and CDR2: MGHDK, SYGVNS. The CDR3 is 14 residues long. This CDR3 reads CASRQGALYNEQFF. CDR3 nucleotides: TGTGCCAGCAGACAGGGGGCGCTTTACAATGAGCAGTTCTTC.

The chain couples TRBV25-1 to TRBJ2-1; TRBD2 matches 7 bases. The CDR3 totals 16 residues. Germline V gives CDR1 MGHDK, CDR2 SYGVNS. Unmatched junction bases numbered 12, after V lost 3 bases and J lost 7 bases. As DNA, the CDR3 is TGTGCCAGCAGTGATTCCAACTGGGGGGGAGGGAATGAGCAGTTCTTC. Translated, it gives CASSDSNWGGGNEQFF.

There are a few counts of this clonotype. The V gene is TRBV6-1, the J gene TRBJ1-2; D is unresolved. The CDR3 is made up of 17 amino acids. Germline V gene lookup returns CDR1 MNHNS and CDR2 SASEGT. The germline V and J ends were trimmed by 7 bases and 4 bases, with 25 bases remaining between them. For the CDR3, the DNA is TGTGCCAGCACCCCCTCTGAAGGAGAAGGGTTTTTCTATGGCTACACCTTC. The encoded protein is CASTPSEGEGFFYGYTF.

Concerning this clonotype: A much larger clone sits a single nucleotide away, making a read error possible. The chain recombines TRBV28 with TRBJ2-5; D is perhaps TRBD2 (6 bases). This CDR3 has 12 amino acids. Trimming removed 3 bases at V and 7 bases at J, with 9 bases between. The germline CDR1 and CDR2 sequences are MDHEN and SYDVKM. The chain's CDR3 is CASSFFGGTQYF. CDR3 coding DNA: TGTGCCAGCAGTTTTTTCGGGGGGACCCAGTACTTC.

The chain links TRBV20-1 to TRBJ2-1; no reliable D call. Trimming pared 3 bases from V and 2 bases from J, leaving 11 bases between. This CDR3 has 14 residues. The germline V gene encodes CDR1 DFQATT and CDR2 SNEGSKA (reference sequence). The CDR3 sequence is CSARNPRTYNEQFF. CDR3 sequence (DNA): TGCAGTGCTAGGAACCCACGTACCTACAATGAGCAGTTCTTC.

A few counts support this clonotype. Here the CDR3 reads CASNPTGGGNNQPQHF. The CDR3 DNA follows: TGTGCCAGCAATCCCACGGGGGGGGGAAACAATCAGCCCCAGCATTTT. The chain employs TRBV6-2 or TRBV6-3 and TRBJ1-5, with a possible D match to TRBD1 (5 bases). Trimming stripped 7 bases from V and 3 bases from J, with 19 bases between. The germline V gene has CDR1 MNHEY and CDR2 SVGEGT. This CDR3 has 16 amino acids.

This clonotype was found many times. This chain uses TRBV7-2 with TRBJ2-4; unclear D gene. Trimming pared 5 bases from V and 1 base from J, leaving 12 bases between. Germline V lookup: CDR1 SGHTA, CDR2 FQGNSA. The CDR3 has 15 amino acids. The CDR3 nucleotides are TGTGCCAGCAGCCCCAGGTCCGGGGCCAAAAACATTCAGTACTTC. The encoded protein is CASSPRSGAKNIQYF.

This clonotype has a count of ten or more. This CDR3 reads CSARPSLGLGGYTF. As DNA, the CDR3 is TGCAGTGCTAGACCGTCATTGGGGCTGGGGGGCTACACCTTC. The chain is built from TRBV20-1 and TRBJ1-2; weak D call: TRBD1 (5 bases). The CDR3 runs to 14 residues. Germline CDR1 DFQATT, CDR2 SNEGSKA (reference sequence). Trimming pared 2 bases from V and 8 bases from J, leaving 18 bases between.

This clonotype has a handful of counts. The chain carries TRBV19 and TRBJ1-5; 7 bases agree with TRBD1. The ends lost 3 bases at V and 2 bases at J; junction bases unmatched: 13. The CDR3 length is 18 residues. The V gene's germline CDR1 is LNHDA and CDR2 SQIVND (reference sequence). The CDR3 sequence: CASSIIPPDRDRNQPQHF. For the CDR3, the DNA is TGTGCCAGTAGTATCATCCCCCCCGACAGGGACCGCAATCAGCCCCAGCATTTT.

This clonotype has more than one count but fewer than ten. This rearrangement joins TRBV6-1 to TRBJ2-1; TRBD2 is a possible D gene (6 bases). Trimming pared 3 bases from V and 6 bases from J, leaving 12 bases between. This CDR3 comprises 14 residues. CDR1 is MNHNS and CDR2 is SASEGT in the germline V gene. The CDR3 is CASSDIPGLNEQFF. The CDR3 nucleotides read TGTGCCAGCAGTGACATACCGGGACTCAATGAGCAGTTCTTC.

The rearrangement joins TRBV19 to TRBJ2-5; D is unclear. Germline V gene sequence: CDR1 LNHDA, CDR2 SQIVND (reference sequence). V lost 3 bases and J lost 4, with 15 bases in between. The length of the CDR3 is 15 residues. CDR3 bases: TGTGCCAGTAGTATGGGGTTGAGATGGGGAGAGACCCAGTACTTC. Encoded protein: CASSMGLRWGETQYF.

At least ten counts were recorded for this clonotype. The chain couples TRBV29-1 to TRBJ2-5; D remains ambiguous. The V end lost 1 base, the J end lost 0 bases, and 3 bases lay between the germline ends. The CDR3 consists of 12 residues. Germline CDR1 reads SQVTM; CDR2 reads ANQGSEA. The CDR3 DNA follows: TGCAGCGTTGAAGGGTACCAAGAGACCCAGTACTTC. Translating gives CSVEGYQETQYF.

This clonotype was seen ten or more times. This rearrangement joins TRBV7-2 to TRBJ2-7; D unclear. CDR1 is SGHTA and CDR2 is FQGNSA in the germline V gene. The CDR3 consists of 15 residues. The V gene lost 5 bases and the J gene lost 0 bases, with 14 bases spanning the gap. The CDR3, as DNA: TGTGCCAGCAGCCTTAGACCGCCGAGCTCCTACGAGCAGTACTTC. Encoded protein: CASSLRPPSSYEQYF.

On this clonotype itself: A much larger clone differs by one base, so this may be a read error. V is TRBV20-1 and J is TRBJ2-7; D ambiguous. This CDR3 is 11 amino acids long. CDR1 and CDR2 from the germline V gene are DFQATT and SNEGSKA (reference sequence). The CDR3 nucleotides are TGCGGTGCTATGGGCACCTACGAGCAGTACTTC. Translating it yields CGAMGTYEQYF.

The rearrangement joins TRBV7-9 to TRBJ2-5, with 7 nucleotides matching TRBD1. Germline V lookup: CDR1 SEHNR, CDR2 FQNEAQ (reference sequence). V shed 5 bases, J shed 1 base, and the junction held 4 bases outside the gene matches. The CDR3 has 14 amino acids. This CDR3 is CASSLDRFQETQYF. The CDR3 nucleotides read TGTGCCAGCAGCCTGGACAGGTTCCAAGAGACCCAGTACTTC.

V is TRBV19 and J is TRBJ2-7; perhaps TRBD2 as D (7 bases). V shed 7 bases and J shed 1 base, with 14 bases lying between them. Germline V gives CDR1 LNHDA, CDR2 SQIVND (reference sequence). The CDR3 is 14 residues long. The CDR3 is CASNGGRGSYEQYF. Here the CDR3 DNA reads TGTGCCAGTAACGGGGGGCGCGGATCCTACGAGCAGTACTTC.

The chain couples TRBV2 to TRBJ1-2, with unresolved D. Germline CDR1 reads SNHLY; CDR2 reads FYNNEI. V was shortened by 8 bases and J by 6 bases, with 10 bases between the two germline ends. The CDR3 is 11 residues long. The CDR3, as DNA: TGTGCCAGCCTTCGTTATGATGGCTACACCTTC. Protein sequence: CASLRYDGYTF. The full variable domain, its missing parts supplied by reference TRBV2 and TRBJ1-2, is EPEVTQTPSHQVTQMGQEVILRCVPISNHLYFYWYRQILGQKVEFLVSFYNNEISEKSEIFDDQFSVERPDGSNFTLKIRSTKLEDSAMYFCASLRYDGYTFGSGTRLTVV.

This clonotype was observed many times. The CDR3 nucleotides are TGTGCCAGCAGCCGCGAACCTGACTACGAGCAGTACTTC. Translated, it gives CASSREPDYEQYF. The chain is built from TRBV11-2 and TRBJ2-7; D call uncertain. This CDR3 has 13 amino acids. V lost 5 bases and J lost 3, with 11 bases in between. Per germline, CDR1 SGHAT and CDR2 FQNNGV.

V gene TRBV15 combines with J gene TRBJ2-3; 8 nucleotides agree with TRBD2. The germline CDR1 and CDR2 sequences are LNHNV and YYDKDF (reference sequence). The ends lost 7 bases at V and 2 bases at J; junction bases unmatched: 11. This CDR3 comprises 16 residues. For the CDR3, the DNA is TGTGCCACCAAAACTACTCCGGGAGGGCCCACAGATACGCAGTATTTT. Translated: CATKTTPGGPTDTQYF.

This clonotype was picked up many times. The CDR3 DNA follows: TGTGCCAGCAGCTTATGGGACTATGGCTACACCTTC. Amino acid sequence: CASSLWDYGYTF. The rearrangement uses TRBV7-2 and TRBJ1-2; D remains unclear. Trimming cost V 2 bases and J 3 bases, with 4 bases left between them. The CDR3 covers 12 residues. Germline loops: CDR1 SGHTA, CDR2 FQGNSA.

This clonotype was seen only a few times. J is TRBJ1-6 and V is TRBV5-6; the D is unclear. CDR1 and CDR2 from the germline V gene are SGHDT and YYEEEE. Trimming shortened V by 3 bases and J by 8 bases, and 18 bases separated the two germline ends. This CDR3 has 16 amino acids. CDR3 region: CASSSTAGVIDSPLHF. Here the CDR3 DNA reads TGTGCCAGCAGCTCCACCGCCGGGGTTATCGATTCACCCCTCCACTTT. The complete variable domain, with remaining parts taken from reference TRBV5-6 and TRBJ1-6, reads DAGVTQSPTHLIKTRGQQVTLRCSPKSGHDTVSWYQQALGQGPQFIFQYYEEEERQRGNFPDRFSGHQFPNYSSELNVNALLLGDSALYLCASSSTAGVIDSPLHFGNGTRLTVT.

With regard to this clonotype: This may be a read error: a much more frequent sequence differs by one nucleotide. The chain employs TRBV7-6 and TRBJ2-1; 15 bases fit TRBD2. Germline V CDR1 and CDR2: SGHVS, FNYEAQ. The CDR3 contains 20 residues. CDR3 in amino acids: CVSSPYQGLAGGRSYNEQFF. CDR3 nucleotides: TGTGTCAGCAGCCCGTACCAGGGACTAGCGGGAGGTCGATCCTACAATGAGCAGTTCTTC. The entire variable domain, with the rest obtained from reference TRBV7-6 and TRBJ2-1, is as follows: GAGVSQSPRYKVTKRGQDVALRCDPISGHVSLYWYRQALGQGPEFLTYFNYEAQQDKSGLPNDRFSAERPEGSISTLTIQRTEQRDSAMYRCVSSPYQGLAGGRSYNEQFFGPGTRLTVL.

CDR3 DNA sequence: TGTGCCAGCAGCGAGGGCCGTGTGGGCGGTTTCTTT. It is translated as CASSEGRVGGFF. The chain is built from TRBV7-8 and TRBJ1-1; D not certain. The V end lost 5 bases, the J end lost 13 bases, and 17 bases lay between the germline ends. The CDR3 is 12 amino acids. Germline V gene data show CDR1 as SGHVS and CDR2 as FQNEAQ.

This clonotype has a handful of counts. V is TRBV29-1 and J is TRBJ2-1; a possible D gene is TRBD2 (5 bases). The CDR3 covers 16 residues. The germline V gene has CDR1 SQVTM and CDR2 ANQGSEA. Trimming took off 0 bases at V and 1 base at J, with 13 bases between the two ends. The CDR3 nucleotides read TGCAGCGTTGAAGATCGGGCTAGCAGGTCCTACAATGAGCAGTTCTTC. This encodes CSVEDRASRSYNEQFF.

This clonotype was observed many times. The rearrangement joins TRBV19 to TRBJ1-1, with 8 bases that match TRBD1. This CDR3 has 13 amino acids. J lost 7 bases, V lost 6 bases, and 7 bases had no gene match. Germline CDR1 reads LNHDA; CDR2 reads SQIVND (reference sequence). The CDR3 DNA follows: TGTGCCAGTAGAGGGTCAGGGGGCCATGAAGCTTTCTTT. Its translation is CASRGSGGHEAFF.

This chain joins TRBV6-2 or TRBV6-3 and TRBJ2-1; possible D gene TRBD1, 6 bases. The CDR3 extends over 14 amino acids. V lost 0 bases and J lost 15, with 18 bases in between. Germline assignment: CDR1 MNHEY and CDR2 SVGEGT. In DNA, the CDR3 is TGTGCCAGCAGTTACTCGGTAACGGACAGAGGTCCGTTCTTC. This codes for CASSYSVTDRGPFF.

This chain links TRBV20-1 with TRBJ1-3; D perhaps matches TRBD1 (6 bases). Per the germline V gene, CDR1 is DFQATT and CDR2 is SNEGSKA (reference sequence). CDR3 length: 14 residues. The V end was cut by 0 bases, the J end by 8 bases, with 14 bases between. CDR3 coding DNA: TGCAGTGCTAGAGATTCACAGGGAGGTTACACCATATATTTT. It is translated as CSARDSQGGYTIYF.

V usage is TRBV6-1 and J usage is TRBJ2-6, with D perhaps TRBD1 or TRBD2 (5 bases each). CDR3 length equals 15 residues. Trimming removed 5 bases from V and 1 base from J, with 9 bases in between. Germline V gene data show CDR1 as MNHNS and CDR2 as SASEGT. CDR3: CASSIWGSGANVLTF. DNA of the CDR3: TGTGCCAGCAGTATTTGGGGGTCTGGGGCCAACGTCCTGACTTTC.